This is a list of T cell receptor beta chains from one sample in a study of identifying expanded T cells in peripheral blood. The method was immunoSEQ multiplex PCR; TCRdb's version includes in-frame clones alone and lacks a portion of them. The sample consists of 84,000 or so clones, 70% to 90% of them appearing once. The sample consisted of blood. The receptors were sampled from a person aged 18 to 75 in good health. CDR3s include the opening cysteine and the closing phenylalanine or tryptophan. D genes are given only for firm matches. Some rows have no size entry. The others give once, few or many, or a class for an expanded clone.

>14|.|TRBJ2-2|.|TRBV11-3
CASSSKRTGGELFF
TGTGCCAGCAGCTCAAAGCGCACGGGCGGGGAGCTGTTTTTT
>15|TRBD1|TRBJ1-2|.|TRBV5-1
CASSVRDRGNYGYTF
TGCGCCAGCAGCGTTCGGGACAGGGGAAACTATGGCTACACCTTC
>13|.|TRBJ1-2|.|TRBV6-1
CASSEKGGYGYTF
TGTGCCAGCAGTGAAAAGGGCGGCTATGGCTACACCTTC
>16|.|TRBJ2-7|.|TRBV30
CAWSVITDSYSYEQYF
TGTGCCTGGAGTGTCATAACGGACAGCTACTCCTACGAGCAGTACTTC
>17|.|TRBJ1-5|.|TRBV19
CASRIHIGDLRNQPQHF
TGTGCCAGTAGGATCCATATAGGGGACCTACGGAATCAGCCCCAGCATTTT
>14|.|TRBJ1-2|.|TRBV5-5
CASSPGQQKRGYTF
TGTGCCAGCAGCCCTGGACAGCAAAAACGGGGCTACACCTTC
>12|.|TRBJ2-1|.|TRBV27
CASSGAYNEQFF
TGTGCCAGCAGCGGGGCCTACAATGAGCAGTTCTTC
>16|TRBD2|TRBJ2-1|.|TRBV7-9
CASSLLRTSDHNEQFF
TGTGCCAGCAGCTTACTGCGGACTAGCGACCACAATGAGCAGTTCTTC
>13|.|TRBJ1-2|once|TRBV28
CASRSGINYGYTF
TGTGCCAGCAGATCAGGGATTAACTATGGCTACACCTTC
>13|.|TRBJ1-4|.|TRBV19
CASSRTVNEKLFF
TGTGCCAGTAGTCGGACGGTTAATGAAAAACTGTTTTTT
>17|TRBD1|TRBJ2-7|.|TRBV7-9
CASTWGTGGNRGYEQYF
TGTGCCAGCACCTGGGGGACAGGGGGCAACCGAGGCTACGAGCAGTACTTC
>16|.|TRBJ1-2|.|TRBV19
CASSPPSGELVYGYTF
TGTGCCAGTAGTCCTCCCTCAGGGGAATTGGTCTATGGCTACACCTTC
>15|.|TRBJ1-2|.|TRBV4-1
CASSQVREGSGGYTF
TGCGCCAGCAGCCAAGTGAGAGAGGGTTCGGGCGGCTACACCTTC
>12|.|TRBJ2-2|.|TRBV12-5
CASGSLQGRLFF
TGTGCTAGTGGTTCCCTCCAGGGGAGACTGTTTTTT
>14|TRBD1|TRBJ2-7|.|TRBV5-6
CASSGDSREHEQYF
TGTGCCAGCAGCGGGGACAGCCGCGAACACGAGCAGTACTTC
>14|.|TRBJ2-7|.|TRBV9
CASSVAADSYEQYF
TGTGCCAGCAGCGTAGCGGCTGACTCCTACGAGCAGTACTTC
>18|.|TRBJ1-3|.|TRBV18
CASSLFGDAALSGNTIYF
TGTGCCAGCTCACTATTCGGGGACGCGGCGCTCTCTGGAAACACCATATATTTT
>16|.|TRBJ2-7|.|TRBV9
CASSVAPDGFPYEQYF
TGTGCCAGCAGCGTAGCCCCTGACGGGTTCCCCTACGAGCAGTACTTC
>19|TRBD2|TRBJ2-2|.|TRBV18
CASSPRSTSGGLYTGELFF
TGTGCCAGCTCACCACGGTCGACTAGCGGGGGGCTGTACACCGGGGAGCTGTTTTTT
>14|.|TRBJ2-1|.|TRBV7-9
CASSRELGFDEQFF
TGTGCCAGCAGCCGTGAGCTGGGGTTCGATGAGCAGTTCTTC
>14|.|TRBJ1-6|.|TRBV30
CAWTYSDPATPLHF
TGTGCCTGGACTTATTCTGACCCGGCGACACCCCTCCACTTT
>17|TRBD2|TRBJ2-1|.|TRBV2
CASSYPRLAGRYNEQFF
TGTGCCAGCAGTTATCCTAGACTAGCGGGGAGGTACAATGAGCAGTTCTTC
>15|.|TRBJ2-5|.|TRBV6-5
CASRPTTTRQETQYF
TGTGCCAGCAGGCCGACTACAACTAGACAAGAGACCCAGTACTTC
>14|.|TRBJ1-6|.|TRBV5-1
CASSDDRSGSPLHF
TGCGCCAGCAGCGACGACAGGTCGGGATCACCCCTCCACTTT
>13|.|TRBJ2-5|.|TRBV5-5
CASLQGPQETQYF
TGTGCCAGCCTACAGGGCCCACAAGAGACCCAGTACTTC
>14|.|TRBJ2-3|.|TRBV4-1
CASSQDRVTDTQYF
TGCGCCAGCAGCCAAGATAGAGTCACAGATACGCAGTATTTT
>10|.|TRBJ1-1|.|TRBV19
CASSMLIPFF
TGTGCCAGTAGTATGTTAATTCCCTTCTTT
>13|.|TRBJ1-5|.|TRBV5-4
CASSLGSNQPQHF
TGTGCCAGCAGCTTGGGGAGCAATCAGCCCCAGCATTTT
>17|TRBD2|TRBJ2-1|.|TRBV5-5
CASTLGSGRAGYNEQFF
TGTGCCAGCACCCTAGGAAGCGGGAGGGCCGGCTACAATGAGCAGTTCTTC
>15|.|TRBJ1-4|.|TRBV7-8
CASSLGLGGGEKLFF
TGTGCCAGCAGCTTAGGGTTGGGGGGCGGTGAAAAACTGTTTTTT
>15|TRBD2|TRBJ2-5|.|TRBV2
CASSVLAGGHGTQYF
TGTGCCAGCAGTGTGCTAGCGGGGGGGCATGGGACCCAGTACTTC
>14|.|TRBJ1-2|.|TRBV4-1
CASSPLRGGGGYTF
TGCGCCAGCAGCCCCCTCCGGGGGGGCGGTGGCTACACCTTC
>12|.|TRBJ1-1|.|TRBV30
CAWTPLHTEAFF
TGTGCCTGGACACCGTTACATACTGAAGCTTTCTTT
>12|.|TRBJ1-5|.|TRBV19
CASSPHNQPQHF
TGTGCCAGTAGTCCACACAATCAGCCCCAGCATTTT
>15|.|TRBJ1-5|once|TRBV6-5
CASSYGRGGWQPQHF
TGTGCCAGCAGTTACGGCAGGGGAGGCTGGCAGCCCCAGCATTTT
>18|.|TRBJ1-2|.|TRBV6-1
CASSESMAGTGQVAGYTF
TGTGCCAGCAGTGAATCGATGGCCGGAACAGGGCAGGTAGCGGGCTACACCTTC
>15|.|TRBJ2-7|once|TRBV6-5
CASSYRGTAPFEQYF
TGTGCCAGCAGTTACAGGGGGACGGCGCCATTCGAGCAGTACTTC
>15|TRBD2|TRBJ2-5|.|TRBV27
CASSSERGGQETQYF
TGTGCCAGCAGTTCGGAGCGGGGAGGTCAAGAGACCCAGTACTTC
>11|TRBD1|TRBJ1-2|.|TRBV29-1
CSVWTGGGYTF
TGCAGCGTTTGGACAGGGGGCGGCTACACCTTC
>14|.|TRBJ1-5|.|TRBV19
CASSIMGGNQPQHF
TGTGCCAGTAGTATAATGGGTGGCAATCAGCCCCAGCATTTT
>15|TRBD1|TRBJ1-1|.|TRBV30
CAWGAGTGAYTEAFF
TGTGCCTGGGGCGCCGGGACAGGGGCGTACACTGAAGCTTTCTTT
>17|.|TRBJ2-1|.|TRBV7-9
CAGTALGPGPSYNEQFF
TGTGCCGGCACAGCTTTGGGCCCGGGGCCCAGCTACAATGAGCAGTTCTTC
>13|TRBD1|TRBJ1-2|.|TRBV5-4
CASSVGTDYGYTF
TGTGCCAGCAGCGTCGGGACAGACTATGGCTACACCTTC
>13|.|TRBJ1-1|.|TRBV27
CASRRTGNTEAFF
TGTGCCAGCAGGAGGACGGGGAACACTGAAGCTTTCTTT
>11|.|TRBJ1-2|.|TRBV5-6
CASSLLHGYTF
TGTGCCAGCAGCCTCCTGCATGGCTACACCTTC
>12|.|TRBJ2-1|.|TRBV19
CASTGLYNEQFF
TGTGCCAGTACCGGACTATACAATGAGCAGTTCTTC
>15|TRBD1|TRBJ2-7|.|TRBV4-1
CASSHPGQGLYEQYF
TGCGCCAGCAGCCATCCGGGACAGGGTCTTTACGAGCAGTACTTC
>18|.|TRBJ1-6|.|TRBV27
CASSSQGFSSSANSPLHF
TGTGCCAGCAGTTCACAGGGTTTTTCAAGTTCGGCGAATTCACCCCTCCACTTT
>15|TRBD1|TRBJ2-2|.|TRBV30
CAWSVGQIVTGELFF
TGTGCCTGGAGTGTGGGACAGATTGTCACCGGGGAGCTGTTTTTT
>13|.|TRBJ1-5|few|TRBV6-6
CASTLTGVGPQHF
TGTGCCAGCACCTTAACAGGCGTTGGGCCCCAGCATTTT
>12|.|TRBJ2-7|.|TRBV6-6
CASSQTVDEQYF
TGTGCCAGCAGTCAGACAGTGGACGAGCAGTACTTC
>13|.|TRBJ1-1|.|TRBV18
CASSPQKNTEAFF
TGTGCCAGCTCACCACAGAAGAACACTGAAGCTTTCTTT
>14|TRBD1|TRBJ2-5|.|TRBV15
CATSSRQGQETQYF
TGTGCCACCAGCAGTCGACAGGGTCAAGAGACCCAGTACTTC
>14|TRBD1|TRBJ1-1|.|TRBV29-1
CSVSPGGQGTEAFF
TGCAGCGTTTCACCAGGGGGCCAAGGCACTGAAGCTTTCTTT
>15|.|TRBJ2-5|once|TRBV6-1
CASSDLTVRGETQYF
TGTGCCAGCAGTGATCTGACAGTGAGGGGTGAGACCCAGTACTTC
>15|.|TRBJ1-2|.|TRBV5-1
CASSEEWPGRSGYTF
TGCGCCAGCAGCGAGGAGTGGCCGGGGCGTTCTGGCTACACCTTC
>15|TRBD1|TRBJ1-4|.|TRBV15
CATSRDRGRNEKLFF
TGTGCCACCAGCAGAGACAGGGGGCGCAATGAAAAACTGTTTTTT